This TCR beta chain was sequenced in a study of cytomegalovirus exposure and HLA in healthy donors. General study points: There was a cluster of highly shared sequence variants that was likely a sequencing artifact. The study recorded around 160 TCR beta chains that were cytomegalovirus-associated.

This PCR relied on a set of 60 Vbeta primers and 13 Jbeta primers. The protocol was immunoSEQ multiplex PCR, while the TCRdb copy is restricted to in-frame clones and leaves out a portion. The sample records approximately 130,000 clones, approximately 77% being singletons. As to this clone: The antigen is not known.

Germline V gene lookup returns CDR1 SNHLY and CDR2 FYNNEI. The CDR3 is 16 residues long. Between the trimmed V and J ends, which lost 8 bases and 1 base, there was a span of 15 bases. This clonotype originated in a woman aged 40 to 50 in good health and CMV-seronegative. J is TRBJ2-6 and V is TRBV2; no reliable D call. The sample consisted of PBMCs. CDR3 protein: CASATSLRSGANVLTF. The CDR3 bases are TGTGCCAGCGCGACCTCACTAAGGTCTGGGGCCAACGTCCTGACTTTC.